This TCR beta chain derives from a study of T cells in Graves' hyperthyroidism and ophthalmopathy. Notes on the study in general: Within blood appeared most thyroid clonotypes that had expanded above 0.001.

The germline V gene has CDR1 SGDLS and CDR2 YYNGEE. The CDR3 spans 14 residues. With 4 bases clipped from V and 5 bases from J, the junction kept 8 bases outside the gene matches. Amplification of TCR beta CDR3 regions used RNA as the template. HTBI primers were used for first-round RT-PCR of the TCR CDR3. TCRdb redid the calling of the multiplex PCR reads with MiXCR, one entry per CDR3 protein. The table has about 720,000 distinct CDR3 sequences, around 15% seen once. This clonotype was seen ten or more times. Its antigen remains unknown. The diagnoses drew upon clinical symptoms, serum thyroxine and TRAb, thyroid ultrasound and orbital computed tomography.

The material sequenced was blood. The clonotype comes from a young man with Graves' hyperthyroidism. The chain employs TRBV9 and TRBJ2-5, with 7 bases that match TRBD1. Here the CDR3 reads CASSPWQGDETQYF. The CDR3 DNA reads TGTGCCAGCAGCCCTTGGCAGGGGGATGAGACCCAGTACTTC.